A selection of T cell receptor beta chains follows, all from one sample in a study of T cell responses to AZD1222 COVID-19 vaccine. The method was immunoSEQ multiplex PCR; TCRdb's version includes in-frame clones alone and lacks a portion of them. In the table there are about 68,000 clones, 85% to 90% of which are singletons. Sequencing was performed on peripheral blood, taken on day 0 of AZD1222 vaccination. The receptors derive from an adult in good health. Each CDR3 is given with its conserved first and last residue. The order of the fields is CDR3 length, D gene, clone size, V gene, J gene, CDR3 DNA, CDR3 protein. A D gene is named only where the DNA matches it firmly. The listing skips clone size in some rows; elsewhere it reads once, few, many or a size class.

length: 14
D: -
size: -
V: TRBV30
J: TRBJ1-3
DNA: TGTGCCTGGAGTGTGAAGGTGGAAGGAAACACCATATATTTT
CDR3: CAWSVKVEGNTIYF

length: 16
D: -
size: once
V: TRBV6-4
J: TRBJ1-3
DNA: TGTGCCAGCAGTTCATCCAGGGAATCTACTGGAAACACCATATATTTT
CDR3: CASSSSRESTGNTIYF

length: 14
D: -
size: -
V: TRBV6-5
J: TRBJ1-1
DNA: TGTGCCAGTATTACAAGAGGGGGGCGGACTGAAGCTTTCTTT
CDR3: CASITRGGRTEAFF

length: 15
D: TRBD2
size: -
V: TRBV5-5
J: TRBJ2-4
DNA: TGTGCCAGCACCGGACTAGCGGGAGTGGAGGACATTCAGTACTTC
CDR3: CASTGLAGVEDIQYF

length: 13
D: -
size: -
V: TRBV5-6
J: TRBJ2-7
DNA: TGTGCCAGCAGCTTAGGTCAACTCTACGAGCAGTACTTC
CDR3: CASSLGQLYEQYF

length: 17
D: -
size: -
V: TRBV3-1/TRBV3-2
J: TRBJ2-2
DNA: TGTGCCAGCAGCCAAAATGCGTGGACAGGAGGGGACGGGGAGCTGTTTTTT
CDR3: CASSQNAWTGGDGELFF

length: 17
D: TRBD1
size: once
V: TRBV5-1
J: TRBJ2-7
DNA: TGCGCCAGCAGCTTGTTTCCCGGGACAGGGACGGGTTACGAGCAGTACTTC
CDR3: CASSLFPGTGTGYEQYF

length: 15
D: -
size: -
V: TRBV18
J: TRBJ2-2
DNA: TGTGCCAGCTCACCAGGGGACGGGAACACCGGGGAGCTGTTTTTT
CDR3: CASSPGDGNTGELFF

length: 13
D: -
size: -
V: TRBV18
J: TRBJ2-7
DNA: TGTGCCAGCTCACCTGGACGCGTAGACGAGCAGTACTTC
CDR3: CASSPGRVDEQYF

length: 16
D: -
size: -
V: TRBV21-1
J: TRBJ2-7
DNA: TGTGCCAGCAGCAAAAGTACAGGGCAACCCCACCACGAGCAGTACTTC
CDR3: CASSKSTGQPHHEQYF

length: 15
D: -
size: -
V: TRBV7-9
J: TRBJ1-4
DNA: TGTGCCAGCAGCTTAATCAGGGCATCGGATGAAAAACTGTTTTTT
CDR3: CASSLIRASDEKLFF

length: 15
D: -
size: -
V: TRBV6-5
J: TRBJ1-4
DNA: TGTGCCAGCAGTACCACAGGGAATGGTAATGAAAAACTGTTTTTT
CDR3: CASSTTGNGNEKLFF

length: 18
D: TRBD2
size: -
V: TRBV7-9
J: TRBJ2-2
DNA: TGTGCCAGCAGCGGCCGGGACGTAACTAGCGAGAACACCGGGGAGCTGTTTTTT
CDR3: CASSGRDVTSENTGELFF

length: 15
D: -
size: -
V: TRBV6-2/TRBV6-3
J: TRBJ2-2
DNA: TGTGCCAGCAGTCGAAGGGTTCGTGGCACCGGGGAGCTGTTTTTT
CDR3: CASSRRVRGTGELFF

length: 18
D: -
size: -
V: TRBV7-9
J: TRBJ1-2
DNA: TGTGCCAGCAGCTTATCGATCGTGAGCAAAACCCATAACTATGGCTACACCTTC
CDR3: CASSLSIVSKTHNYGYTF

length: 15
D: TRBD2
size: -
V: TRBV19
J: TRBJ2-1
DNA: TGTGCCAGTCTCCAGCGGGGAGGACCAGGGAATGAGCAGTTCTTC
CDR3: CASLQRGGPGNEQFF

length: 19
D: TRBD2
size: -
V: TRBV5-8
J: TRBJ2-1
DNA: TGTGCCAGCAGCTTCCAGATCCGGGGTAGCGGGAGATCCTACAATGAGCAGTTCTTC
CDR3: CASSFQIRGSGRSYNEQFF

length: 18
D: -
size: once
V: TRBV7-4
J: TRBJ1-3
DNA: TGTGCCAGCAGCTCTACCGGGGGCCGACCTTTCTCTGGAAACACCATATATTTT
CDR3: CASSSTGGRPFSGNTIYF

length: 14
D: TRBD1
size: -
V: TRBV6-5
J: TRBJ1-6
DNA: TGTGCCAGCAGTCCTCGGACAGGGCAAGCACCCCTCCACTTT
CDR3: CASSPRTGQAPLHF

length: 15
D: -
size: few
V: TRBV6-5
J: TRBJ2-1
DNA: TGTGCCAGCAGTTACTCGAAACAGGCGGTAGGTGAGCAGTTCTTC
CDR3: CASSYSKQAVGEQFF

length: 16
D: -
size: -
V: TRBV3-1/TRBV3-2
J: TRBJ2-5
DNA: TGTGCCAGCAGCCAACCTTCTAACTACAACCAAGAGACCCAGTACTTC
CDR3: CASSQPSNYNQETQYF

length: 15
D: TRBD1
size: -
V: TRBV6-5
J: TRBJ1-2
DNA: TGTGCCAGCAGACCCTCAGGGGGGCCTAACTATGGCTACACCTTC
CDR3: CASRPSGGPNYGYTF

length: 14
D: -
size: -
V: TRBV2
J: TRBJ2-2
DNA: TGTGCCAGCAGTTCACAGGGACCTACCGGGGAGCTGTTTTTT
CDR3: CASSSQGPTGELFF

length: 16
D: -
size: -
V: TRBV23-1
J: TRBJ1-2
DNA: TGCGCCAGCAGTCGCATCCGGGCCCTTAGGGACTATGGCTACACCTTC
CDR3: CASSRIRALRDYGYTF

length: 15
D: TRBD2
size: -
V: TRBV6-5
J: TRBJ2-2
DNA: TGTGCCAGCAGCATTAGCGGGAGTGGGACCGGGGAGCTGTTTTTT
CDR3: CASSISGSGTGELFF

length: 15
D: -
size: -
V: TRBV3-1/TRBV3-2
J: TRBJ2-1
DNA: TGTGCCAGCAGCCAAGTTAGCGGCTATTACAATGAGCAGTTCTTC
CDR3: CASSQVSGYYNEQFF

length: 15
D: TRBD2
size: -
V: TRBV18
J: TRBJ2-1
DNA: TGTGCCAGCTCACCGGGACTAGCGGGAGTGAATGAGCAGTTCTTC
CDR3: CASSPGLAGVNEQFF

length: 17
D: -
size: once
V: TRBV9
J: TRBJ2-7
DNA: TGTGCCAGCAGCGTAGCCGCCCAGACAGGAGGGTATTACGAGCAGTACTTC
CDR3: CASSVAAQTGGYYEQYF

length: 11
D: -
size: -
V: TRBV28
J: TRBJ2-1
DNA: TGTGCCAGCAGCCCCGGGAATGAGCAGTTCTTC
CDR3: CASSPGNEQFF

length: 13
D: -
size: -
V: TRBV6-5
J: TRBJ1-2
DNA: TGTGCCAGCAGACCCCAGGGCGGCTATGGCTACACCTTC
CDR3: CASRPQGGYGYTF

length: 20
D: TRBD2
size: -
V: TRBV28
J: TRBJ2-1
DNA: TGTGCCAGCAGTTTTCCCCTAGCGGGAGGGCCTAGGGGGGGTTACAATGAGCAGTTCTTC
CDR3: CASSFPLAGGPRGGYNEQFF

length: 14
D: -
size: -
V: TRBV6-5
J: TRBJ2-2
DNA: TGTGCCAGCAGTTATTTGGGGGCCTCCGGGGAGCTGTTTTTT
CDR3: CASSYLGASGELFF

length: 11
D: -
size: -
V: TRBV29-1
J: TRBJ1-1
DNA: TGCAGCGTTGAAAGGTACACTGAAGCTTTCTTT
CDR3: CSVERYTEAFF

length: 15
D: TRBD1
size: -
V: TRBV5-8
J: TRBJ2-7
DNA: TGTGCCAGCAGCTCACCGGGACAGGGATCCTACGAGCAGTACTTC
CDR3: CASSSPGQGSYEQYF

length: 13
D: -
size: -
V: TRBV19
J: TRBJ1-5
DNA: TGTGCCAGTAGTATTGCGGTGGGTCAGCCCCAGCATTTT
CDR3: CASSIAVGQPQHF

length: 15
D: TRBD1
size: -
V: TRBV15
J: TRBJ1-1
DNA: TGTGCCACCAGCAGGCGGACAGGGAAGAACACTGAAGCTTTCTTT
CDR3: CATSRRTGKNTEAFF

length: 16
D: -
size: -
V: TRBV7-3
J: TRBJ2-5
DNA: TGTGCCAGCAGCTTACACGGGGCAGCGGGCCAAGAGACCCAGTACTTC
CDR3: CASSLHGAAGQETQYF

length: 12
D: -
size: -
V: TRBV7-9
J: TRBJ1-2
DNA: TGTGCCAGCAGTACAGGATTTTATGGCTACACCTTC
CDR3: CASSTGFYGYTF

length: 15
D: -
size: once
V: TRBV14
J: TRBJ2-3
DNA: TGTGCCAGCAGCCCTTTTTCACTTATCACAGATACGCAGTATTTT
CDR3: CASSPFSLITDTQYF

length: 15
D: TRBD2
size: few
V: TRBV19
J: TRBJ2-1
DNA: TGTGCCAGTAGTCCCGGGACTAGCGGGAGTGATGAGCAGTTCTTC
CDR3: CASSPGTSGSDEQFF

length: 16
D: TRBD2
size: -
V: TRBV7-8
J: TRBJ2-1
DNA: TGTGCCAGCAGCTTAGCGCGGCTAGCGGCCTACAATGAGCAGTTCTTC
CDR3: CASSLARLAAYNEQFF

length: 15
D: -
size: -
V: TRBV11-2
J: TRBJ1-3
DNA: TGTGCCAGCAGCTGGACCACAGGGTCTGGAAACACCATATATTTT
CDR3: CASSWTTGSGNTIYF

length: 15
D: TRBD1
size: -
V: TRBV27
J: TRBJ2-7
DNA: TGTGCCAGCAGTTTACGACAGGGGGGCTCCTACGAGCAGTACTTC
CDR3: CASSLRQGGSYEQYF

length: 13
D: -
size: -
V: TRBV3-1/TRBV3-2
J: TRBJ1-6
DNA: TGTGCCAGCAGCCAAGGACGGAATTCACCCCTCCACTTT
CDR3: CASSQGRNSPLHF

length: 17
D: TRBD2
size: -
V: TRBV4-1
J: TRBJ2-1
DNA: TGCGCCAGCAGCCCGAGAGGAGCGGGAACAACCTACAATGAGCAGTTCTTC
CDR3: CASSPRGAGTTYNEQFF

length: 15
D: -
size: -
V: TRBV6-1
J: TRBJ1-1
DNA: TGTGCCAGCAGTGAAGAGGTCGGGCAGGGGACTGAAGCTTTCTTT
CDR3: CASSEEVGQGTEAFF

length: 17
D: TRBD1
size: -
V: TRBV18
J: TRBJ1-6
DNA: TGTGCCAGCTCACGACTCCAGGGGGCGGAGAATAATTCACCCCTCCACTTT
CDR3: CASSRLQGAENNSPLHF

length: 14
D: -
size: once
V: TRBV15
J: TRBJ1-1
DNA: TGTGCCACCGGAAGGGGTGGGTTGAACACTGAAGCTTTCTTT
CDR3: CATGRGGLNTEAFF

length: 11
D: -
size: -
V: TRBV29-1
J: TRBJ1-1
DNA: TGCAGCTCATCCAGGTCCACTGAAGCTTTCTTT
CDR3: CSSSRSTEAFF

length: 16
D: TRBD1
size: -
V: TRBV11-2
J: TRBJ1-3
DNA: TGTGCCAGCAATCCGGGACAGGGCTTAGCTGGAAACACCATATATTTT
CDR3: CASNPGQGLAGNTIYF

length: 12
D: -
size: -
V: TRBV6-2/TRBV6-3
J: TRBJ2-7
DNA: TGTGCCAGCAGTTTTCCTCCCTACGAGCAGTACTTC
CDR3: CASSFPPYEQYF

length: 11
D: -
size: -
V: TRBV2
J: TRBJ2-5
DNA: TGTGCCAGCAGGTCGTCAGCGACCCAGTACTTC
CDR3: CASRSSATQYF

length: 14
D: TRBD2
size: -
V: TRBV6-1
J: TRBJ2-1
DNA: TGTGCCAGCAGTGAAGGTCCGGGAGGCAATGAGCAGTTCTTC
CDR3: CASSEGPGGNEQFF

length: 14
D: -
size: -
V: TRBV9
J: TRBJ2-2
DNA: TGTGCCAGCAGCGTAGGGAGAGTCTCCGGGGAGCTGTTTTTT
CDR3: CASSVGRVSGELFF

length: 15
D: -
size: -
V: TRBV24-1
J: TRBJ2-7
DNA: TGTGCCACCAGTGATTTCAGTCGGGGCTCCTACGAGCAGTACTTC
CDR3: CATSDFSRGSYEQYF

length: 12
D: -
size: -
V: TRBV29-1
J: TRBJ2-3
DNA: TGCAGCGTTGAGGCTAGCACAGATACGCAGTATTTT
CDR3: CSVEASTDTQYF

length: 17
D: -
size: -
V: TRBV7-2
J: TRBJ2-6
DNA: TGTGCCAGCAGCTTCATAGGGGGGGCGCATGGGGCCAACGTCCTGACTTTC
CDR3: CASSFIGGAHGANVLTF

length: 16
D: -
size: -
V: TRBV11-2
J: TRBJ2-5
DNA: TGTGCCAGCAGCGGACTGCGGGGTAGGACCCAAGAGACCCAGTACTTC
CDR3: CASSGLRGRTQETQYF

length: 13
D: -
size: once
V: TRBV6-5
J: TRBJ1-1
DNA: TGTGCCAGCAAGGCCAGACTGAACACTGAAGCTTTCTTT
CDR3: CASKARLNTEAFF